The clone carrying this T cell receptor (beta chain) was counted at least ten times. No antigen is known for it. RNA transcripts were the source from which TCR beta CDR3 regions were amplified. First-round RT-PCR relied on HTBI primers, and a second-round multiplex PCR came next. MiXCR was run by TCRdb on the multiplex PCR reads, yielding one entry per CDR3 protein. The sample lists about 220,000 distinct CDR3 sequences, 20% to 25% occurring once. CDR1 and CDR2 (germline): SGHAT, FQNNGV. The V and J ends lost 4 bases and 4 bases respectively, with 17 bases between them. The length of the CDR3 is 16 residues. These data belong to a study of Graves' ophthalmopathy and Graves' hyperthyroidism. Points from the study as a whole: The model predicted progression of ophthalmopathy with a sensitivity of 60% to 71%, and its specificity was about 72%.

Presentation of ophthalmopathy in the donors involved moderate-to-severe activity, CAS ≥3, NOSPECS ≥4 and a duration under 3 months. Exclusion applied to patients with other autoimmune diseases, uncontrolled infections, pregnancy or lactation. The TCR originated in a woman between 50 and 59 years old with Graves' ophthalmopathy. Source material: peripheral blood. The chain carries TRBV11-2 and TRBJ1-5, with a possible D match to TRBD1 (5 bases). CDR3 region: CASSSRGGDVNQPQHF. CDR3 DNA sequence: TGTGCCAGCAGCTCCCGGGGGGGGGATGTGAATCAGCCCCAGCATTTT. Using reference TRBV11-2 and TRBJ1-5 for the parts outside the CDR3, the full variable domain is EAGVAQSPRYKIIEKRQSVAFWCNPISGHATLYWYQQILGQGPKLLIQFQNNGVVDDSQLPKDRFSAERLKGVDSTLKIQPAKLEDSAVYLCASSSRGGDVNQPQHFGDGTRLSIL.